This T cell receptor beta chain was sequenced in a study of T cells in Graves' hyperthyroidism and ophthalmopathy. CDR3 length: 13 residues. Germline V gene lookup returns CDR1 SNHLY and CDR2 FYNNEI. With V trimmed by 4 bases and J by 13 bases, 5 bases remained unmatched. By share of the sample, this clonotype is large. TCR beta CDR3 regions were amplified from RNA transcripts. The TCR CDR3 first-round RT-PCR relied on the HTBI primer set. TCRdb recomputed calls from the multiplex PCR reads with MiXCR, one row per CDR3 protein. The table shows about 560,000 distinct CDR3 sequences, with 35% to 55% occurring only once.

The chain links TRBV2 to TRBJ1-6; 9 bases fit TRBD1. The sequencing input was peripheral blood or thyroid tissue (not recorded which). The clonotype originates from a woman aged 18-29 years with Graves' hyperthyroidism. This chain's CDR3 is CASSGQGGSPLHF. As DNA, the CDR3 is TGTGCCAGCAGTGGACAGGGGGGATCCCCCCTCCACTTT.